One sample yielded the 8 T cell receptor beta chains listed below, sequenced in a study of T cells in Graves' hyperthyroidism and ophthalmopathy. The TCR beta CDR3 regions underwent amplification using RNA transcripts as the source. Carried out on the TCR CDR3, a first-round RT-PCR used the HTBI primer set. TCRdb re-called the multiplex PCR reads with MiXCR, one entry per CDR3 protein. The sample includes some 620,000 distinct CDR3 sequences, around 15% of them seen just once. Sequenced material: blood. The receptor set was obtained from a woman in her twenties or thirties with Graves' hyperthyroidism.

The V call is TRBV12-3 or TRBV12-4, the J call TRBJ2-3; D gene uncertain. The CDR3 length is 12 residues. V lost 3 bases to trimming and J lost 6 bases, with 7 bases between them. This CDR3 reads CASSFRWDTQYF. In DNA, the CDR3 is TGTGCCAGCAGTTTCCGATGGGATACGCAGTATTTT.

The chain uses TRBV29-1 and TRBJ1-2; D possibly corresponds to TRBD1 (5 bases). V dropped 6 bases and J dropped 8 bases, with 16 bases sitting between them. The CDR3 covers 12 residues. Germline V CDR1 and CDR2: SQVTM, ANQGSEA. CDR3 DNA: TGCAGCGTCCCAGGCAGGGCGGGCGGCTACACCTTC. Translated, it gives CSVPGRAGGYTF.

This clonotype has a count of ten or more. The rearrangement uses TRBV5-1 and TRBJ2-3, with D unresolved. The CDR3 sequence is 13 residues long. V lost 4 bases to trimming and J lost 6 bases, with 12 bases between them. Germline V gene data show CDR1 as SGHRS and CDR2 as YFSETQ. The CDR3 sequence: CASSSPPMDTQYF. The CDR3 nucleotides are TGCGCCAGCAGCAGTCCCCCCATGGATACGCAGTATTTT.

This clonotype has only a few counts. This chain joins TRBV18 and TRBJ1-4, with 8 bases lining up with TRBD1. This CDR3 is 17 amino acids long. V shed 3 bases, J shed 0 bases, and the junction held 6 bases outside the gene matches. Per the germline V gene, CDR1 is KGHSH and CDR2 is LQKENI. For the CDR3, the DNA is TGTGCCAGCTCACCTACGCCGGGACAGGCAACTAATGAAAAACTGTTTTTT. Translation: CASSPTPGQATNEKLFF.

This clonotype was seen at least ten times. The genes are TRBV5-1 and TRBJ2-1, with D possibly matching TRBD1 (6 bases). Germline CDR1 is SGHRS and CDR2 is YFSETQ. The CDR3 has 16 residues. Trimming took 0 bases from V and 4 from J, leaving 14 bases between them. The CDR3 is CASSLAGDTRYNEQFF. In nucleotides, the CDR3 is TGCGCCAGCAGCTTGGCTGGGGACACGAGGTACAATGAGCAGTTCTTC.

This chain joins TRBV27 and TRBJ2-1; 15 nucleotides line up with TRBD2. The germline gives CDR1 MNHEY, CDR2 SMNVEV (reference sequence). Trimming took 4 bases from V and 7 from J; bases not matched to a gene: 8. The CDR3 has 17 residues. CDR3 nucleotide sequence: TGTGCCAGCAGTTCCCCCGGACTAGCGGGAGGGCCTAATGAGCAGTTCTTC. This encodes CASSSPGLAGGPNEQFF.

Points on this clonotype: A much larger clonotype is one base distant, so this may be a read error. The V call is TRBV28, the J call TRBJ2-3; 9 bases are shared with TRBD2. The V gene's germline CDR1 is MDHEN and CDR2 SYDVKM. This CDR3 region has 14 residues. The CDR3 DNA is TGTGCCAGCAGTCCAGCGGGAGGATATGATAAGCAGTATTTT. Translated, it gives CASSPAGGYDKQYF.

This clonotype was counted many times. V is TRBV3-1 and J is TRBJ2-3, with D possibly TRBD2 on 5 matching bases. Germline lookup yields CDR1 LGHDT and CDR2 YNNKEL (reference sequence). Trimming pared 0 bases from V and 6 bases from J, leaving 13 bases between. The CDR3 runs 15 residues. CDR3 DNA sequence: TGTGCCAGCAGCCAAGACATTGGTAGGAGGGATACGCAGTATTTT. This sequence encodes CASSQDIGRRDTQYF.